A single sample gave rise to the 26 T cell receptor delta chains below, sequenced in a study of DNA immune sequencing with unique molecular identifiers (dated by TCRdb to between 2020 and 2021). Libraries came from multiplex PCR. The run used an Illumina MiniSeq. A 32-plex assay with primers for all 8 TRDV and 4 TRDJ genes covering the CDR3 was used to amplify genomic DNA. During roughly 3 cycles of barcoding PCR, a 12-nucleotide UMI was attached, and a second PCR using Illumina adapter primers followed. TCRdb reprocessed the public data with the CATT caller; entries with the same nucleotide sequence were combined afterwards. The sample table records some 2,000 delta-chain clones; around 14% of these occur just once. The leading ten clones occupy 45% to 55% of the sample. The source material was gamma-delta T cells enriched from blood buffy coat, or unenriched PBMCs (not recorded which). These receptors were taken from a human donor in good health.

Regarding this clone: It differs at one base from a far larger clone, so likely a read error. This chain joins TRDV2 and TRDJ3; no reliable D call. This CDR3 contains 19 residues. The V and J ends lost 5 bases and 0 bases respectively, with 19 bases between them. The germline gives CDR1 GEAIGNYY, CDR2 EKD. The CDR3 loop reads CACVQIKEEPSWDTRQMFF. Written as DNA, the CDR3 is TGTGCCTGTGTCCAAATCAAGGAGGAGCCCTCCTGGGACACCCGACAGATGTTTTTC.

This clone was detected ten times or more. The likely explanation is a read error, given a far larger clone one base away. At the DNA level, this CDR3 is encoded by other sequences in the same sample as well. The chain combines TRDV2 with TRDJ1; 11 positions agree with TRDD3. J lost 3 bases, V lost 2 bases, and 7 bases had no gene match. The CDR3 spans 16 residues. Germline CDR1 is GEAIGNYY and CDR2 is EKD. As DNA, the CDR3 is TGTGCCTGTGACAAGCTGGGGGATACACAGGCCGATAAACTCATCTTT. Protein product: CACDKLGDTQADKLIF.

This clone has only a few counts. The protein that TCRdb holds for this DNA derives from a much larger clone and differs from the translated DNA at residue 6, which likely indicates a read error; the protein shown here is translated from the DNA. CDR3 region: CACDTCSWGSSWDTRQMFF. In nucleotides, the CDR3 is TGTGCCTGTGACACCTGTAGCTGGGGGAGCTCCTGGGACACCCGACAGATGTTTTTC. The J gene is TRDJ3, the V gene TRDV2; 8 bases map to TRDD3. The CDR3 consists of 19 residues. Unmatched junction bases numbered 6, after V lost 0 bases and J lost 0 bases. The V gene's germline CDR1 is GEAIGNYY and CDR2 EKD.

Comments on this clone: A far larger clone is a single base away, which makes a read error likely. V gene TRDV1 combines with J gene TRDJ2, with 9 positions matching TRDD3. TCRdb gives no J gene; it was assigned here by matching the DNA to germline. Germline loops: CDR1 TSWWSYY, CDR2 QGS. The junction had 39 bases not matched to a gene; V was cut back by 1 base and J by 3 bases. This CDR3 spans 28 amino acids. The CDR3 loop is CALGEPIGPWTYWGKIEPDEMVTAQLFF. The CDR3 nucleotides are TGTGCTCTTGGGGAACCCATAGGCCCTTGGACCTACTGGGGGAAAATAGAGCCTGACGAAATGGTGACAGCACAACTCTTCTTT.

Note on this clone: The protein TCRdb gives is from a much larger clone and does not agree with this DNA's translation at residue 16, likely a read error; the protein shown here comes from the DNA. The chain joins TRDV2 to TRDJ1; 10 positions agree with TRDD3. The germline V gene encodes CDR1 GEAIGNYY and CDR2 EKD. CDR3 size: 20 residues. In nucleotides, the CDR3 is TGTGCCTGTGACGCCGTTTTCGAGGGGGATACGAGTCCCTACACCTATAAACTCATCTTT. This sequence encodes CACDAVFEGDTSPYTYKLIF.

Details on this clone: TCRdb's entry gives the protein of a much larger clone, which mismatches this DNA's translation at residue 2, likely from a read error; the protein reported here is translated from the DNA. The gene calls are TRDV2 and TRDJ1; 11 bases agree with TRDD3. The CDR3 consists of 18 residues. Per the germline V gene, CDR1 is GEAIGNYY and CDR2 is EKD. The CDR3 DNA sequence: TGTTCCTGTGACACCGTAACCACACTGGGGGATAATGGCGATAAACTCATCTTT. Amino acid sequence: CSCDTVTTLGDNGDKLIF.

About this clone itself: This sequence is one base from a far larger clone and is likely a read error. The rearrangement joins TRDV2 to TRDJ3; D perhaps matches TRDD3 (5 bases). This CDR3 has 19 residues. The germline V gene encodes CDR1 GEAIGNYY and CDR2 EKD. The CDR3 nucleotides read TGTGCCTGTGACACGGGGGGGCTACGGAGCTCCCGGGACACCCGACAGATGTTTTTC. The encoded protein is CACDTGGLRSSRDTRQMFF.

A word on this clone: The TCRdb record carries a much larger clone's protein, which differs from this DNA's translation at residue 12; a read error is the likely cause, and the protein listed here is the DNA translation. The chain uses TRDV2 and TRDJ1, with 11 nucleotides matching TRDD3. The CDR3 contains 15 residues. The germline gives CDR1 GEAIGNYY, CDR2 EKD. The DNA of the CDR3 is TGTGCCTGTGACCTACTGGGGGATAGGGGCGATAATCTCATCTTT. Protein: CACDLLGDRGDNLIF.

This clone turned up a few times. The mismatch at residue 3 between this DNA's translation and the TCRdb protein of a much larger clone likely reflects a read error; the protein shown is translated from the DNA. The chain uses TRDV2 and TRDJ1; TRDD3 matches 7 bases. Germline-derived CDR1 and CDR2 are GEAIGNYY and EKD. The CDR3 is 17 amino acids. CDR3 region: CAYDSLLGAPNTDKLIF. CDR3 DNA sequence: TGTGCCTATGACTCCCTCCTGGGGGCTCCCAACACCGATAAACTCATCTTT.

This clone has a handful of counts. The chain uses TRDV2 and TRDJ3; TRDD3 agrees at 9 bases. The V and J ends lost 1 base and 1 base, in that order; junction bases with no gene match: 7. The CDR3 sequence is 19 residues long. The V gene's germline CDR1 is GEAIGNYY and CDR2 EKD. CDR3 coding DNA: TGTGCCTGTGACACTCTGGGGGATTTAAATTCCTGGGACACCCGACAGATGTTTTTC. This codes for CACDTLGDLNSWDTRQMFF.

This clone has more than one count but fewer than ten. The chain joins TRDV2 to TRDJ1, with D possibly matching TRDD3 (5 bases). The CDR3 contains 20 residues. V was pared by 0 bases and J by 0 bases, with 25 bases between. CDR1 is GEAIGNYY, CDR2 EKD, per germline. The CDR3 reads CACDTITGGRVHQYTDKLIF. The CDR3 bases are TGTGCCTGTGACACCATAACGGGGGGCCGGGTTCATCAGTACACCGATAAACTCATCTTT.

Of note for this clone: Given a much more abundant clone one base away, this may be a read error. This sequence joins TRDV1 and TRDJ1; 8 bases align to TRDD2. No J segment appears in TCRdb, so it was assigned here by matching the sequence to germline. Germline CDR1 is TSWWSYY and CDR2 is QGS. This CDR3 has 23 amino acids. As DNA, the CDR3 is TGTGCTCTTGGGGACCTACCAAGGACTTCCTACGTCCGGGGGGGGACGTACACCAATAAACTCATCTTT. Translated: CALGDLPRTSYVRGGTYTNKLIF.

This clone is judged medium-sized. The genes are TRDV2 and TRDJ3; a weak D match, TRDD3 (5 bases). The V end was cut by 0 bases, the J end by 0 bases, with 14 bases between. CDR3 length: 19 residues. Germline V lookup: CDR1 GEAIGNYY, CDR2 EKD. CDR3 nucleotide sequence: TGTGCCTGTGACACCGTAGCGGAGGGGAGCTCCTGGGACACCCGACAGATGTTTTTC. Residues: CACDTVAEGSSWDTRQMFF.

This clone was seen more than once but under ten times. A read error is likely here: a far larger clone is one base away. Other DNA variants within this sample encode the same CDR3. This chain joins TRDV2 and TRDJ2; the match to TRDD3 covers 12 bases. CDR1 and CDR2 from the germline V gene are GEAIGNYY and EKD. This CDR3 is 18 amino acids long. CDR3 loop: CACDTLLGDTSLTAQLFF. Here the CDR3 DNA reads TGTGCTTGTGACACCCTACTGGGGGATACTTCTCTGACAGCACAACTCTTCTTT.

Notes on this clone: This sequence may be a read error, since a much larger clone differs from it by one base. Other DNA sequences in this sample translate to the same CDR3. The chain is built from TRDV2 and TRDJ1, with 8 positions matching TRDD3. Per germline, CDR1 GEAIGNYY and CDR2 EKD. The J segment lost 4 bases and the V segment lost 0 bases, leaving 9 bases of the junction unmatched. This CDR3 is built from 16 residues. As DNA, the CDR3 is TGTGCCTGTGACACCATTGGGGGATCGTTTAACGATAAACTCATCTTT. Translation gives CACDTIGGSFNDKLIF.

With respect to this clone: TCRdb assigns this DNA the protein of a much larger clone, which departs from its translation at residue 5; this likely reflects a read error, and the protein shown comes from translating the DNA. The chain links TRDV2 to TRDJ3; D uncertain. Germline V gene data show CDR1 as GEAIGNYY and CDR2 as EKD. CDR3 length: 19 amino acids. V was clipped by 3 bases and J by 0 bases, with 17 bases between them. CDR3 residues: CACDLIKEEPSWDTRQMFF. The CDR3 bases are TGTGCCTGTGACCTAATCAAGGAGGAGCCCTCCTGGGACACCCGACAGATGTTTTTC.

This clone was observed a few times. The protein in TCRdb stems from a much larger clone and differs at residue 8 from this DNA's translation, likely a read error; here the protein is translated from the DNA. The chain employs TRDV2 and TRDJ1; no clear D. The CDR3 runs 17 residues. Germline values: CDR1 GEAIGNYY, CDR2 EKD. V shed 3 bases and J shed 0 bases, with 19 bases lying between them. The CDR3 region has the DNA TGTGCCTGTGACTCCCTCCTGTGGGCTCCCAACACCGATAAACTCATCTTT. Translating it yields CACDSLLWAPNTDKLIF.

This clone is deemed medium-sized (0.01 to 0.1%). The chain employs TRDV2 and TRDJ1, with TRDD3 identical over 7 bases. The CDR3 is 17 residues long. CDR1 and CDR2 from the germline V gene are GEAIGNYY and EKD. Trimming at V came to 3 bases and at J to 0 bases, leaving 12 bases not matched to a gene. CDR3 coding DNA: TGTGCCTGTGACGGGGTGGGGGACCACCCCAACACCGATAAACTCATCTTT. It encodes CACDGVGDHPNTDKLIF.

Ten or more counts support this clone. The chain is built from TRDV2 and TRDJ2; 9 bases are a match to TRDD3. Germline CDR1 GEAIGNYY, CDR2 EKD. The CDR3 contains 14 residues. Unmatched junction bases numbered 2, after V lost 3 bases and J lost 4 bases. DNA of the CDR3: TGTGCCTGTGACCTACTGGGGGAGACAGCACAACTCTTCTTT. Protein: CACDLLGETAQLFF.

Points on this clone: This likely stems from a read error, as it lies one base from a far larger clone. In the same sample, other DNA sequences code for this CDR3. This sequence joins TRDV2 and TRDJ1; 7 positions agree with TRDD3. CDR1 GEAIGNYY and CDR2 EKD come from the germline V gene. This CDR3 comprises 15 residues. The CDR3: CACDLLGTDTDKLIF. The CDR3 region has the DNA TGTGCCTGTGACCTACTGGGGACAGACACCGATAAACTCATTTTT.

A remark on this clone: A read error is possible here, since a much larger clone lies one base away. Other nucleotide sequences in the sample specify the same CDR3. This chain uses TRDV2 with TRDJ1; 7 bases align to TRDD3. The CDR3 length is 16 residues. Germline CDR1 and CDR2: GEAIGNYY and EKD. Germline trimming cut 0 bases from V and 0 bases from J; bases unmatched to any gene: 6. The CDR3 sequence is CACDTVLGGDTDKLIF. CDR3 DNA: TGTGCCTGTGACACCGTGCTGGGGGGTGACACCGATAAACTCATCTTT.

Concerning this clone: This sequence may be a read error, since a much larger clone differs from it by one base. The chain carries TRDV2 and TRDJ1; TRDD3 matches at 12 bases. The CDR3 has 15 residues. With 0 bases clipped from V and 10 bases from J, the junction kept 8 bases outside the gene matches. Germline V gene data show CDR1 as GEAIGNYY and CDR2 as EKD. The CDR3 nucleotides read TGTGCCTGTGACACCGGGGCTGGGGGATACGAACCACTCATCTTT. It encodes CACDTGAGGYEPLIF.

This chain joins TRDV1 and TRDJ1; 11 bases agree with TRDD3. No J segment appears in TCRdb, so it was assigned here by matching the sequence to germline. V was clipped by 5 bases and J by 1 base; unmatched bases: 24. Germline V gives CDR1 TSWWSYY, CDR2 QGS. The CDR3 has 22 residues. This CDR3 is CALGSRIFSWGIRGRFTDKLIF. CDR3 DNA sequence: TGTGCTCTTGGGTCAAGAATCTTCTCTTGGGGGATACGCGGGAGGTTCACCGATAAACTCATCTTT.

This clone was observed many times. Given a far larger clone just one base away, this is likely a sequencing read error. The rearrangement joins TRDV2 to TRDJ3; tentative D call: TRDD3 (5 bases). This CDR3 comprises 20 residues. Per the germline V gene, CDR1 is GEAIGNYY and CDR2 is EKD. Trimming took 0 bases from V and 0 from J, leaving 17 bases between them. The CDR3 DNA reads TGTGCCTGTGACACCTTGGGGACCACGAACTGCTCCTGGGACACCCGACAGATGTTTTTC. Its translation: CACDTLGTTNCSWDTRQMFF.

A remark on this clone: A far bigger clonotype differs at one base, so this is likely a read error. The identical CDR3 is also encoded by other nucleotide sequences in the sample. J is TRDJ3 and V is TRDV2; 13 bases line up with TRDD3. Germline loops: CDR1 GEAIGNYY, CDR2 EKD. The length of the CDR3 is 20 residues. The CDR3 here is CACDKVLGDTRSWDTRQMFF. For the CDR3, the DNA is TGTGCCTGTGACAAAGTACTGGGGGATACGCGCTCCTGGGACACCAGACAGATGTTTTTC.

A word on this clone: A far more abundant clone sits one base away, making this likely a read error. Other DNA sequences in the same sample also yield this CDR3. The CDR3 DNA follows: TGTGCCTGTGACACCGGTAGCTGGGGGAGCTCCTGGGACACCCGACAAATGTTTTTC. It codes for CACDTGSWGSSWDTRQMFF. The gene calls are TRDV2 and TRDJ3; 8 bases match TRDD3. The CDR3 consists of 19 residues. Germline lookup yields CDR1 GEAIGNYY and CDR2 EKD.